The present T cell receptor beta chain was sequenced within a study of blood T cell repertoires in COVID-19. Overall study: Sample material is recorded as cDNA or gDNA derived from T cells, B-cell-depleted T cells, or PBMCs.

In the original processing: Estimates of nucleated cell counts were drawn from the amplification of reference gene primers. Using immunoSEQ multiplex PCR, the repertoire was profiled, and TCRdb retains in-frame clones only, with some absent. The D gene and trimming were derived from the DNA, and the V and J assignments and clone size from that table. Among 110,000 to 150,000 clones listed, just under 85% were seen once. Adults between about 18 and 95 years of age took part from 24 US areas. This CDR3 has 13 residues. Trimming stripped 2 bases from V and 4 bases from J, with 8 bases between. CDR1 KGHSH and CDR2 LQKENI come from the germline V gene. This clone appeared once.

The chain links TRBV18 to TRBJ1-2; the D gene is possibly TRBD1 (6 bases). The sequencing input was PBMCs or T cells enriched from blood (not recorded which). This sequence was found in a woman between 40 and 55 years old who had recovered from COVID-19. The CDR3, as DNA: TGTGCCAGCTCACCAAAGGACAGCTATGGCTACACCTTC. The encoded protein is CASSPKDSYGYTF. The full variable domain, in which reference TRBV18 and TRBJ1-2 provide the parts outside the CDR3, is NAGVMQNPRHLVRRRGQEARLRCSPMKGHSHVYWYRQLPEEGLKFMVYLQKENIIDESGMPKERFSAEFPKEGPSILRIQQVVRGDSAAYFCASSPKDSYGYTFGSGTRLTVV.